This T cell receptor beta chain was documented in a study of cytomegalovirus exposure and HLA in healthy donors. Overall study: Prior work identified around 120 million unique TCR beta sequences in about 179 million T cells. Researchers found that more than 70% of fewer than 450 genotyped donors fell within the Caucasian-associated ancestry cluster. Study observations and caveats: Some TCR beta chains (around 160 of them) were listed as cytomegalovirus-associated.

V was pared by 4 bases and J by 7 bases, with 4 bases of the junction left unmatched. Per the germline V gene, CDR1 is SGHAT and CDR2 is FQNNGV. This CDR3 has 15 residues. PCR amplification relied on 60 Vbeta primers (plus 13 Jbeta primers). Sequenced by immunoSEQ multiplex PCR; TCRdb stores in-frame clones only, minus some. There are around 140,000 clones in the sample; approximately 80% occur only once, and around 2.5% lies in the top ten. On this clone: What it binds is unknown.

Healthy bone marrow donors made up the cohort. This TCR came from a middle-aged man in good health and CMV-seronegative. Sequencing used PBMCs. The gene calls are TRBV11-2 and TRBJ2-2; TRBD2 matches 12 bases. The CDR3 sequence: CASSSSGGDYGELFF. The CDR3 region has the DNA TGTGCCAGCAGCTCTAGCGGGGGGGACTACGGGGAGCTGTTTTTT.